The next 16 T cell receptor beta chains were all read from a single sample in a study of blood T cells in healthy people across ages. A J-beta primer mix and a sample-barcoded 5' primer were used in a second PCR of roughly 7 to 12 cycles. Each CDR3 protein is one row after TCRdb ran MiXCR on the 5' RACE reads. The sample records 650,000 to 700,000 distinct CDR3 sequences, more than 45% being singletons. The sample consisted of blood. These receptors all stem from an elderly woman in good health.

In this sample, this clonotype turned up many times. The J gene is TRBJ2-7, the V gene TRBV12-3 or TRBV12-4; a possible D gene is TRBD2 (6 bases). V shed 0 bases and J shed 6 bases, with 15 bases lying between them. There are 15 residues in the CDR3. CDR3 in amino acids: CASSLAQGGGFEQYF. The CDR3 nucleotides are TGTGCCAGCAGTTTAGCGCAGGGAGGAGGTTTCGAGCAGTACTTC.

This sequence joins TRBV5-1 and TRBJ2-1, with 9 bases that match TRBD2. CDR1 is SGHRS, CDR2 YFSETQ, per germline. Trimming removed 4 bases from V and 7 bases from J; junction bases left unmatched: 9. The CDR3 loop spans 15 amino acids. The CDR3 DNA reads TGCGCCAGCAGCCCCGGGGTAGCGGGAGTAAATGAGCAGTTCTTC. Protein: CASSPGVAGVNEQFF.

Note on this clonotype: A much larger clone differs by one base, so this may be a read error. The V gene is TRBV12-3 or TRBV12-4, the J gene TRBJ2-7; D is perhaps TRBD2 (6 bases). The CDR3 runs 15 residues. This CDR3 is CVSSTGRGREMEQYF. Here the CDR3 DNA reads TGTGTCAGCAGTACTGGCCGGGGGAGAGAAATGGAGCAGTACTTC.

V and J are TRBV20-1 and TRBJ1-4, with D perhaps TRBD1 (6 bases). The CDR3 has 13 residues. V was pared by 6 bases and J by 5 bases, with 13 bases between. Germline loops: CDR1 DFQATT, CDR2 SNEGSKA (reference sequence). DNA of the CDR3: TGCAGTGCAAGGACAGTCCAAAATGAAAAACTGTTTTTT. This gives the protein CSARTVQNEKLFF.

A word on this clonotype: A much larger clone sits a single nucleotide away, making a read error possible. J is TRBJ2-1 and V is TRBV21-1. TRBV21-1 is assigned pseudogene status. The CDR3 extends over 13 amino acids. The CDR3 DNA reads TGTGCCAGCGACCGACTGATATACAATGAGCAGTTCTTC. This translates into CASDRLIYNEQFF.

This clonotype was seen repeatedly, ten times or more. J is TRBJ2-3 and V is TRBV29-1; 11 bases line up with TRBD2. This CDR3 is 15 amino acids long. The germline gives CDR1 SQVTM, CDR2 ANQGSEA. The V gene end was trimmed by 2 bases and the J gene end by 6 bases; junction bases not matched to a gene: 7. The CDR3 here is CSVELAGGVWDTQYF. In DNA form, the CDR3 reads TGCAGCGTTGAACTAGCGGGGGGAGTATGGGATACGCAGTATTTT.

The genes are TRBV7-2 and TRBJ2-2, with TRBD2 matching 7 bases. The J segment lost 7 bases and the V segment lost 4 bases, leaving 9 bases of the junction unmatched. The CDR3 has 15 residues. The germline V gene encodes CDR1 SGHTA and CDR2 FQGNSA. CDR3 protein: CASSSTGTTGGELFF. In nucleotides, the CDR3 is TGTGCCAGCAGCTCTACCGGGACTACGGGCGGGGAGCTGTTTTTT. Together with reference TRBV7-2 and TRBJ2-2, the CDR3 gives the full variable domain: GAGVSQSPSNKVTEKGKDVELRCDPISGHTALYWYRQSLGQGLEFLIYFQGNSAPDKSGLPSDRFSAERTGGSVSTLTIQRTQQEDSAVYLCASSSTGTTGGELFFGEGSRLTVL.

This clonotype was recorded at least ten times. V is TRBV20-1 and J is TRBJ2-7, with D tentatively TRBD1 or TRBD2 (5 bases each). The germline V and J ends were trimmed by 1 base and 0 bases, with 19 bases remaining between them. CDR1 DFQATT and CDR2 SNEGSKA come from the germline V gene (reference sequence). CDR3 length: 17 residues. The CDR3 is CSARAPPGTGSSYEQYF. The CDR3 DNA reads TGCAGTGCTAGAGCTCCCCCCGGGACGGGAAGCTCCTACGAGCAGTACTTC.

This clonotype was counted at least ten times. This chain joins TRBV7-2 and TRBJ2-3; D call uncertain. V shed 5 bases and J shed 5 bases, with 11 bases lying between them. Per the germline V gene, CDR1 is SGHTA and CDR2 is FQGNSA. The CDR3 spans 13 residues. CDR3 DNA: TGTGCCAGCAGCCCATCTCGAGGAGATACGCAGTATTTT. This translates into CASSPSRGDTQYF.

The chain carries TRBV15 and TRBJ2-3; possibly TRBD2 for D (5 bases). The germline CDR1 and CDR2 sequences are LNHNV and YYDKDF (reference sequence). The CDR3 is 16 residues long. The V gene lost 0 bases and the J gene lost 0 bases, with 10 bases spanning the gap. CDR3 residues: CATSRDLRASTDTQYF. The CDR3 nucleotides are TGTGCCACCAGCAGAGATTTGCGGGCGAGCACAGATACGCAGTATTTT.

The rearrangement links TRBV5-1 to TRBJ2-1; maybe TRBD2 (7 bases). Germline CDR1 reads SGHRS; CDR2 reads YFSETQ. Trimming left V 4 bases short and J 3 bases short, with 17 bases between. The CDR3 totals 16 residues. In nucleotides, the CDR3 is TGCGCCAGCAGCCTTCGAGGGGGGGGCGGCTACAATGAGCAGTTCTTC. Encoded protein: CASSLRGGGGYNEQFF.

The chain joins TRBV28 to TRBJ2-7; unclear D gene. V was trimmed by 6 bases and J by 7 bases, leaving 22 bases between them. Germline V gives CDR1 MDHEN, CDR2 SYDVKM. This CDR3 contains 15 residues. CDR3: CASSGAEMQVNEQYF. The CDR3 DNA sequence: TGTGCCAGCAGCGGAGCAGAGATGCAGGTTAATGAGCAGTACTTC.

Points on this clonotype: This may arise from a read error, as a much more abundant clone is one base away. The CDR3 nucleotides are TGTGCCAGCAGCTTAGCTCCTGGACGAGCGCCTTACAATGAGCAGTTCTTC. Amino acid sequence: CASSLAPGRAPYNEQFF. V gene TRBV7-2 combines with J gene TRBJ2-1, with D unclear. Germline V gene data show CDR1 as SGHTA and CDR2 as FQGNSA. Trimming pared 0 bases from V and 4 bases from J, leaving 16 bases between. The CDR3 is made up of 17 amino acids.

A note on this clonotype: A read error may account for a junction end that differs from germline. The chain is built from TRBV7-3 and TRBJ2-1; the D call may be TRBD1 or TRBD2 (5 bases each). Germline V gene data show CDR1 as SGHTA and CDR2 as FQGTGA. This CDR3 is built from 19 residues. The CDR3 loop is CAGSLPAQMGVSSYNGQFF. In nucleotides, the CDR3 is TGTGCCGGCAGCTTACCTGCGCAAATGGGGGTCAGCTCCTACAATGGGCAGTTCTTC.

There are a few counts of this clonotype. V usage is TRBV2 and J usage is TRBJ2-7; no clear D gene. V lost 6 bases to trimming and J lost 0 bases, with 12 bases between them. Germline V lookup: CDR1 SNHLY, CDR2 FYNNEI. The CDR3 has 14 amino acids. CDR3 coding DNA: TGTGCCAGCAGCCCGACGGAGAGCTCCTACGAGCAGTACTTC. Translation: CASSPTESSYEQYF.

In this sample, this clonotype turned up many times. The CDR3 region is CAISNGANYGYTF. CDR3 coding DNA: TGTGCCATTTCCAACGGGGCTAACTATGGCTACACCTTC. The rearrangement links TRBV12-3 or TRBV12-4 to TRBJ1-2, with unresolved D. Trimming cost V 10 bases and J 0 bases, with 12 bases left between them. The CDR3 runs to 13 residues.